What follows are 20 T cell receptor beta chains derived from one specimen sequenced in a study of blood T cell repertoires in COVID-19. Profiled with immunoSEQ multiplex PCR; TCRdb holds only in-frame clones, not every one. The sample includes tens of thousands of clones, more than 85% of them seen just once. The specimen sequenced was peripheral blood. The receptor set was obtained from a man aged 35 to 55 with COVID-19, enrolled during active disease.

The CDR3 nucleotides are TGTGCCAGCAGTGCAACAGGGGGCAGTAAGGACACTGAAGCTTTCTTT. Translating gives CASSATGGSKDTEAFF. The chain combines TRBV2 with TRBJ1-1, with 9 bases aligning to TRBD1. Germline V gene lookup returns CDR1 SNHLY and CDR2 FYNNEI. The CDR3 totals 16 residues. V dropped 4 bases and J dropped 3; count of bases not matched to a gene: 9. The whole variable domain, filled in from reference TRBV2 and TRBJ1-1, reads EPEVTQTPSHQVTQMGQEVILRCVPISNHLYFYWYRQILGQKVEFLVSFYNNEISEKSEIFDDQFSVERPDGSNFTLKIRSTKLEDSAMYFCASSATGGSKDTEAFFGQGTRLTVV.

This clone was observed a handful of times. The V and J genes are TRBV14 and TRBJ1-3; D possibly corresponds to TRBD1 (5 bases). The CDR3 is made up of 16 amino acids. Germline V gene data show CDR1 as SGHDN and CDR2 as FVKESK. V gave up 4 bases and J gave up 8 bases, with 21 bases separating them. Here the CDR3 reads CASSPWSQGRDDTIYF. The CDR3 DNA reads TGTGCCAGCAGCCCTTGGAGCCAGGGTAGGGATGACACCATATATTTT.

The rearrangement joins TRBV5-6 to TRBJ1-6; D remains unclear. CDR1 SGHDT and CDR2 YYEEEE come from the germline V gene. This CDR3 region has 15 residues. V lost 0 bases to trimming and J lost 8 bases, with 12 bases between them. The CDR3 loop reads CASSLVRPRDSPLHF. In nucleotides, the CDR3 is TGTGCCAGCAGCTTGGTGCGTCCCCGAGATTCACCCCTCCACTTT.

V is TRBV5-8 and J is TRBJ2-1, with D possibly matching TRBD2 (7 bases). The CDR3 spans 15 residues. V lost 6 bases, J lost 1 base, and 14 bases lay in between. The germline V gene has CDR1 SGHTS and CDR2 YDEGEE. CDR3 loop: CASTEGGQSYNEQFF. The CDR3 nucleotides are TGTGCCAGCACCGAGGGGGGGCAATCCTACAATGAGCAGTTCTTC.

V gene TRBV6-1 combines with J gene TRBJ2-7; no definite D call. Germline CDR1 is MNHNS and CDR2 is SASEGT. The CDR3 is 15 residues long. V lost 1 base and J 0 bases, leaving 10 bases between the germline ends. The CDR3, as DNA: TGTGCCAGCAGTGAAGGCCCCGCGAGCTCCTACGAGCAGTACTTC. It specifies CASSEGPASSYEQYF.

This chain connects TRBV6-5 to TRBJ1-5; 7 bases are a match to TRBD1. Germline lookup yields CDR1 MNHEY and CDR2 SVGAGI. CDR3 length equals 12 residues. J was trimmed by 6 bases and V by 8 bases; bases with no gene match: 4. CDR3 sequence: CASVGQLQPQHF. CDR3 DNA: TGTGCCAGCGTGGGACAGCTTCAGCCCCAGCATTTT.

In this sample, this clone turned up once. The chain has TRBV19 and TRBJ2-3, with 10 bases identical to TRBD2. The CDR3 extends over 15 amino acids. Germline loops: CDR1 LNHDA, CDR2 SQIVND (reference sequence). After removal of 3 bases from V and 4 bases from J, the junction contained 4 bases not matched to a gene. The CDR3, as DNA: TGTGCCAGTAGTATCCAGCGGGGGGGTTCAGATACGCAGTATTTT. This sequence encodes CASSIQRGGSDTQYF.

The chain carries TRBV11-2 and TRBJ2-3; TRBD2 matches at 10 bases. Germline-derived CDR1 and CDR2 are SGHAT and FQNNGV. The CDR3 extends over 17 amino acids. V dropped 3 bases and J dropped 4; count of bases not matched to a gene: 10. CDR3 amino acids: CASSFYLAGGWADTQYF. CDR3 DNA sequence: TGTGCCAGCAGCTTTTACTTAGCGGGGGGCTGGGCAGATACGCAGTATTTT.

This clone has only one observation. The chain is built from TRBV2 and TRBJ1-5, with 10 bases aligning to TRBD1. This CDR3 is built from 17 residues. Per the germline V gene, CDR1 is SNHLY and CDR2 is FYNNEI. Losses at the gene ends were 5 bases for V and 2 bases for J; bases not matched to a gene: 9. The CDR3 nucleotides are TGTGCCAGCAGTCGAACGGGACAGGGGACCCGCAATCAGCCCCAGCATTTT. It encodes CASSRTGQGTRNQPQHF.

Turning to this clone: Other DNA sequences from this sample encode an identical CDR3 as well. This chain connects TRBV7-9 to TRBJ1-1; D call uncertain. Germline assignment: CDR1 SEHNR and CDR2 FQNEAQ (reference sequence). Trimming cost V 1 base and J 1 base, with 4 bases left between them. The length of the CDR3 is 13 residues. CDR3 protein: CASSLGQNTEAFF. In DNA, the CDR3 is TGTGCCAGCAGCTTAGGGCAGAACACTGAAGCTTTCTTT.

This chain uses TRBV7-2 with TRBJ1-2; a weak D match, TRBD1 (5 bases). Trimming cost V 2 bases and J 8 bases, with 12 bases left between them. CDR3 length equals 13 residues. Germline V lookup: CDR1 SGHTA, CDR2 FQGNSA. CDR3 sequence (DNA): TGTGCCAGCAGCTTAAGCGGGGGTCGGGGCTACACCTTC. It translates to CASSLSGGRGYTF. Filled out from reference TRBV7-2 and TRBJ1-2, the complete variable domain reads GAGVSQSPSNKVTEKGKDVELRCDPISGHTALYWYRQSLGQGLEFLIYFQGNSAPDKSGLPSDRFSAERTGGSVSTLTIQRTQQEDSAVYLCASSLSGGRGYTFGSGTRLTVV.

The rearrangement joins TRBV7-3 to TRBJ1-5; D not resolved. The CDR3 loop spans 13 amino acids. V was pared by 1 base and J by 9 bases, with 10 bases between. Germline V gene sequence: CDR1 SGHTA, CDR2 FQGTGA. The CDR3 bases are TGTGCCAGCAGCTTAAGTCACCCGGGGCCCCAGCATTTT. It is translated as CASSLSHPGPQHF. Looking up the rest from reference TRBV7-3 and TRBJ1-5 gives the full variable domain: GAGVSQTPSNKVTEKGKYVELRCDPISGHTALYWYRQSLGQGPEFLIYFQGTGAADDSGLPNDRFFAVRPEGSVSTLKIQRTERGDSAVYLCASSLSHPGPQHFGDGTRLSIL.

J is TRBJ2-1 and V is TRBV5-1, with D tentatively TRBD1 (6 bases). The ends were cut back, 0 bases at V and 5 bases at J, with 12 bases in the middle. Germline-derived CDR1 and CDR2 are SGHRS and YFSETQ. CDR3 size: 15 residues. The CDR3 sequence: CASSLGQTGDNEQFF. DNA of the CDR3: TGCGCCAGCAGCTTGGGCCAGACAGGTGACAATGAGCAGTTCTTC.

The V and J genes are TRBV5-1 and TRBJ2-1; TRBD2 matches 9 bases. This CDR3 contains 16 residues. V shed 4 bases and J 10 bases; nucleotides not matched to a gene: 15. The germline gives CDR1 SGHRS, CDR2 YFSETQ. In DNA, the CDR3 is TGCGCCAGCAGCCTACCCCTAGCGGGGAAAGCAAGGGAGCAGTTCTTC. Protein sequence: CASSLPLAGKAREQFF.

The J gene is TRBJ1-1, the V gene TRBV5-5; possible D gene TRBD1, 5 bases. This CDR3 is built from 15 residues. Trimming took off 0 bases at V and 0 bases at J, with 9 bases between the two ends. Looked up from germline, CDR1 is SGHKS and CDR2 is YYEKEE (reference sequence). The CDR3 protein is CASSLGATVNTEAFF. The CDR3 coding sequence is TGTGCCAGCAGCTTGGGGGCGACAGTGAACACTGAAGCTTTCTTT.

The chain joins TRBV6-5 to TRBJ2-5; TRBD2 matches 8 bases. Germline values: CDR1 MNHEY, CDR2 SVGAGI. This CDR3 spans 16 amino acids. Trimming removed 0 bases from V and 2 bases from J; junction bases left unmatched: 5. CDR3 nucleotide sequence: TGTGCCAGCAGTTACTCAACCGGGACTAGTCAAGAGACCCAGTACTTC. Translated, it gives CASSYSTGTSQETQYF.

The chain couples TRBV4-1 to TRBJ1-2; the match to TRBD1 covers 8 bases. Per the germline V gene, CDR1 is MGHRA and CDR2 is YSYEKL. Losses at the gene ends were 2 bases for V and 4 bases for J; bases not matched to a gene: 9. This CDR3 region has 16 residues. CDR3 in DNA: TGCGCCAGCAGCCAATTAGCACAGGGGGGTCGCTATGGCTACACCTTC. This sequence encodes CASSQLAQGGRYGYTF.

The chain combines TRBV7-2 with TRBJ2-7; D might be TRBD1 (6 bases). Trimming pared 2 bases from V and 0 bases from J, leaving 11 bases between. The CDR3 contains 15 residues. Looked up from germline, CDR1 is SGHTA and CDR2 is FQGNSA. The chain's CDR3 is CASSLSRGSSYEQYF. CDR3 nucleotide sequence: TGTGCCAGCAGCTTATCGAGGGGGAGCTCCTACGAGCAGTACTTC.

The V gene is TRBV19, the J gene TRBJ2-1; D may be TRBD2 (6 bases). The V gene lost 5 bases and the J gene lost 8 bases, with 19 bases spanning the gap. The CDR3 spans 15 residues. Germline V gene sequence: CDR1 LNHDA, CDR2 SQIVND (reference sequence). The CDR3 bases are TGTGCCAGTAGTCCCCGCCGGGAGCTGAGGGATGAGCAGTTCTTC. Protein product: CASSPRRELRDEQFF.

The chain has TRBV9 and TRBJ2-3; 12 bases agree with TRBD2. The trim removed 2 bases at V and 4 bases at J, leaving 8 bases unmatched. The CDR3 extends over 17 amino acids. The germline gives CDR1 SGDLS, CDR2 YYNGEE. The DNA for the CDR3 is TGTGCCAGCAGCGTCCCTAGCGGGGGGGCCGGAGCAGATACGCAGTATTTT. It specifies CASSVPSGGAGADTQYF.